This TCR beta chain was observed in a study of a mutant IDH1 vaccine in newly diagnosed glioma. Overall study context: Investigators started vaccination 4-6 weeks after radiotherapy alone, or with temozolomide cycles. The treated population exhibited a male proportion of about 60%, a female proportion of around 40%, and a mean age of 40.4 years. Findings and limits, study-wide: Changes in top peripheral clonotypes did not appear linked to pseudoprogression.

Indicated time point: week 47, end of study. Alongside topical imiquimod, each dose of vaccine comprised 300 ug of mutant IDH1 20-mer peptide. This CDR3 is built from 14 residues. Germline lookup yields CDR1 KGHSH and CDR2 LQKENI. Deletions cut 6 bases from V and 1 base from J, with 12 bases between. On this clone itself: What it recognizes is unknown.

Only in-frame clones appear in the TCRdb table, and some are missing; sequencing was by immunoSEQ multiplex PCR. The sample holds approximately 50,000 clones, roughly four fifths seen once. The sample in question was PBMCs, obtained from a glioma patient whose treatment included an IDH1 peptide vaccine. The V and J genes are TRBV18 and TRBJ1-1, with D hard to call. The clonotype was recovered from a woman aged 45-59 years with glioma. As DNA, the CDR3 is TGTGCCAGCTCCCCCTCGAGAGGGAACACTGAAGCTTTCTTT. Amino acids: CASSPSRGNTEAFF.